This record covers a single T cell receptor beta chain. Antigen unknown. This specimen comes from a study of cytomegalovirus exposure and HLA in healthy donors. General study findings and limits: Most TCR sequences were rare, but some public TCRs occurred in many donors. A later analysis appeared to link common viral pathogens to several of the most significant clusters. The classifier was said to identify cytomegalovirus status with high specificity and sensitivity. With further analysis later on, most CMV-associated TCR beta chains appeared HLA-restricted.

Primers included in the PCR were 60 Vbeta and 13 Jbeta primers. Method: immunoSEQ multiplex PCR; TCRdb's copy keeps in-frame clones and lacks some. This table has a few hundred thousand clones, approximately 82% appearing once. J lost 4 bases, V lost 7 bases, and 8 bases had no gene match. This CDR3 comprises 14 residues. Germline CDR1 MNHEY, CDR2 SVGAGI. The V gene is TRBV6-5, the J gene TRBJ2-7; 9 bases fit TRBD1. The material sequenced was PBMCs. The TCR comes from a woman aged 40 to 49 in good health and CMV-seronegative. CDR3 loop: CASTAGQGHYEQYF. DNA of the CDR3: TGTGCCAGCACCGCGGGACAGGGTCATTACGAGCAGTACTTC.